The clone carrying this T cell receptor (beta chain) was counted a few times. Antigen specificity is unknown. This sample stems from a study of early T cells in non-severe SARS-CoV-2 infection. Study overall: From unsorted whole blood, bulk RNA was sequenced, and the chains remained unpaired. General study findings and limits: The VDJdb matching leaned toward anti-spike CD8 responses and overlooked private and CD4 specificities.

The CDR3 consists of 13 residues. Germline CDR1 and CDR2: SQVTM and ANQGSEA. V was trimmed by 6 bases and J by 6 bases, leaving 18 bases between them. Unique molecular identifier tags were affixed to discrete cDNA molecules. TCRdb called the 5' RACE reads again in MiXCR, with one record for every CDR3 protein. The sample includes 70,000 or so distinct CDR3 sequences, roughly 10% of them seen just once. This sequence originates from an adult who was a healthcare worker with PCR-confirmed SARS-CoV-2 infection or an uninfected control (not recorded which). The J gene is TRBJ2-7, the V gene TRBV29-1; D not certain. Material for sequencing was whole blood. CDR3 protein: CSVQPGPDGEQYF. The CDR3 nucleotides are TGCAGCGTCCAGCCCGGACCCGACGGCGAGCAGTACTTC.